This TCR beta chain derives from a study of T-cell reconstitution after alpha-beta-depleted transplantation in children. A library of TCRbeta sequences, prepared with unique molecular identifiers, was generated. Each CDR3 protein is one row after TCRdb ran MiXCR on the PCR reads. The profile shows about 300,000 distinct CDR3 sequences, over 9% of them singletons. Overall study results and limits: A year post-transplant, T-cell counts and diversity derived mostly from newly produced T cells. Some patients' high day-60 TCRbeta diversity was traced to surviving recipient T cells and thymic progenitors. In patients about two months after transplant, alpha-beta T cells reportedly arose from several hundred expanded graft clones.

For this clonotype: Its antigen is not identified.

Germline trimming cut 4 bases from V and 1 base from J; bases unmatched to any gene: 4. Germline assignment: CDR1 ENHRY and CDR2 SYGVKD. This CDR3 contains 15 residues. The sequenced sample was PBMCs, obtained before TCRalphabeta/CD19-depleted stem cell transplant. The sequence was collected from a boy in the first two years of life with acute myeloid leukemia, due to receive a stem cell transplant. The chain employs TRBV10-3 and TRBJ2-1; 7 nucleotides line up with TRBD2. In DNA, the CDR3 is TGTGCCATCAGTGCCCTAGCGGATTCCTACAATGAGCAGTTCTTC. Its translation is CAISALADSYNEQFF.